This T cell receptor beta chain was observed in a study of cytomegalovirus exposure and HLA in healthy donors (dated 2017 in TCRdb). Regarding the complete study: An earlier analysis of 587 of the donors reported approximately 280 Gb of sequence data and 100 million to 120 million unique TCR beta sequences obtained from around 180 million T cells. Approximately 300 gigabases of sequencing data and approximately 80 million unique TCR sequences were included in an early release covering about 600 HLA-typed donors. Of the roughly 400 genotyped donors, approximately 81% were placed in the genetic ancestry cluster associated with self-reported Caucasian donors. The study was designed to test whether signatures of past pathogen exposure could be identified by cataloging public T cell receptors. Using immunosequencing, the study profiled T cell repertoires from 640 or so subjects and related those repertoires to cytomegalovirus serostatus. Besides the first cohort of approximately 710 subjects, a separate validation cohort made up of over 95 different subjects was used. To predict cytomegalovirus infection status, the study brought together high-throughput TCR immunosequencing, statistical association of individual TCRs with disease status, and machine learning. A later analysis re-analyzed previously published TCR beta repertoires from 500 to 700 donors and added high-resolution HLA genotyping to study TCR occurrence patterns. Rather than drawing on any new phenotypic data, the later analysis identified candidate immune exposures from TCR beta sequences and the way those sequences occurred across donors. An earlier analysis of 450 to 750 of the donors used high-throughput TCR beta sequencing to judge whether each TCR beta V gene segment behaved as functional or pseudogenic. Alongside the repertoire data, information on donor age, sex, ethnicity and CMV serostatus was compiled. In a later genetic analysis, genome-wide SNP genotypes for about 55% of the roughly 700 donors were used, and that subset was treated as a discovery cohort. All discovery cohort repertoires had been generated on a single sequencing platform. HLA typing included class I and class II loci at four-digit resolution. Typing coverage varied by locus: about 620-630 donors for A, B, C, DRB1 and DQB1; roughly 510 for DQA1; more than 600 for DPA1; approximately 490 for DPB1. Several DR-DQ haplotypes were treated as single units for association and clustering because of strong linkage in the cohort. On average, roughly 240,000 unique TCR beta nucleotide sequences were sequenced per donor among more than 350 genotyped donors of the cohort, with 15% to 20% of those sequences being non-productive.

The protocol used for the library was the immunoSEQ multiplex PCR assay. The multiplex PCR relied on a mix of 60 forward primers for TCR Vbeta segments and 13 reverse primers for TCR Jbeta segments. Amplification of the CDR3 region of rearranged TCR beta genes was performed with a multiplex PCR assay on genomic DNA. Amplified TCR beta libraries were sequenced as 87-base-pair reads on the Illumina HiSeq System. The authors' analysis ran thus. A later analysis tallied 75 million to 85 million unique TCR beta chains across the 666 repertoires, and about 10 million of those chains were shared by two or more donors. Raw reads were error-corrected and collapsed into unique sequences with a nearest-neighbor algorithm that merged closely related sequences to remove PCR and sequencing errors. Alignment of CDR3 sequences to IMGT reference sequences was used to assign V, D and J gene segments. Each retained sequence needed at least a six-nucleotide match to both a V gene segment and a J gene segment. A rearrangement counted as productive if the CDR3 had no stop codons and remained in frame with V and J, and every other rearrangement counted as non-productive. CDR3 was defined by IMGT convention, running from the second conserved V-encoded cysteine to the conserved J-encoded phenylalanine. In an earlier analysis of more than 550 of the donors, sequences lacking an unambiguous match to a single V gene segment were excluded. An earlier analysis of several hundred of the donors called V segments functional above 56.7% productive rearrangements and segregating when the between-donor standard deviation exceeded 5%. To diagnose cytomegalovirus status from the catalog of TCR beta chain sequences, a statistical classification framework was built. In a later analysis, V and J genes were assigned by comparing TCR nucleotide sequences against IMGT/GENE-DB human TR gene sequences. Using the TCRdist pipeline, a later analysis assigned CDR3 sequences along with most-parsimonious VDJ recombination scenarios. A later analysis defined each TCR beta chain by its CDR3 amino acid sequence plus V-gene family, and excluded reads lacking a unique V-gene family. In a later analysis, 450 to 600 highly shared, low-generation-probability nucleotide sequences were removed to address suspected cross-contamination and a sequencing artifact. In a later analysis, a clonal expansion index was calculated for each public chain from normalized within-repertoire ranks of inferred template counts. A later analysis computed generation probabilities with a VDJ recombination model fitted to out-of-frame rearrangements, and checked the results against IGoR. In a later analysis, TCR-TCR, TCR-HLA and TCR-CMV co-occurrence was scored with hypergeometric tests, and a repertoire-size bias correction was applied to TCR pairs. To estimate false discovery rates, a later analysis permuted the HLA or CMV assignments 20 times. In a later analysis, co-occurring TCRs were grouped using DBSCAN, with TCRdist sequence similarity added in when clustering inside HLA-allele-positive subsets. Repertoires with fewer than 30,000 or more than 120,000 public chains, plus five repertoires with anomalous nucleotide sharing, were excluded from co-occurrence clustering. This is the immuneACCESS table as TCRdb keeps it, with only in-frame sequences that have V and J called. A part of the clones is gone; compared with another copy, unresolved V genes explain less than half, and the rest is unexplained. That table supplies the V and J calls and clone size; D and trimming were determined from the DNA. This sample comprises about 160,000 clones, around 88% of them detected only once. Around 1.8% of the sample lies in the top ten.

The cohort comprised around 690 healthy bone marrow donors. All cohort members were sampled while nominally healthy, although unrecorded immune exposures were likely present. The donor tested CMV seronegative and was one of the 352 seronegative cohort members. A peripheral blood sample was provided by each donor, and peripheral blood mononuclear cells were used for TCR beta sequencing. Genomic DNA extraction from the blood cell samples was performed with the Qiagen DNeasy Blood Extraction Kit. Study-level results and caveats: Three of the identified cytomegalovirus-associated TCR beta chains were confirmed in vitro to be specific for cytomegalovirus antigens. According to the authors, the approach could potentially be generalized to other disease states and immunological phenotypes. A total of roughly 160 TCR beta chains were listed by the study as associated with cytomegalovirus. Because some donors lacked HLA typing at each locus, the association tests relied only on the typed subset. Correlated functional status among segregating V segments might reflect linkage disequilibrium, but an unknown experimental factor could not be ruled out. Compared with equally common non-associated chains, HLA-associated TCR beta chains in a later analysis were more clonally expanded and had lower generation probabilities. A later analysis found that TCR association rates varied across HLA loci, with DRB1 alleles showing the most associated TCRs and HLA-C alleles the fewest. A later genetic analysis reported fewer N-insertions in productive TCRs among donors in an Asian-associated ancestry cluster than the approximately 700-donor mean. Cytomegalovirus status was reported to be diagnosed by the classifier with high specificity and sensitivity in both the original and validation cohorts. Assigning TCR associations to individual alleles was difficult when HLA alleles, especially DR and DQ, strongly co-occurred. A further reported finding was that TCR beta sequences accurately predicted the HLA-A and HLA-B alleles for most subjects in the first cohort. The cohort was sequenced for TCR beta chains only, and without alpha or paired-chain data the features that could be detected were limited. At a false discovery rate of 0.05, a later analysis linked around 15,000 TCR beta sequences to specific HLA alleles. CMV serostatus was the only immune exposure information available for the cohort. The earlier analysis of fewer than 750 of the donors excluded roughly 17 rarely observed V segments, including chromosome 9 orphons, because counts were too low. According to a later analysis, parvovirus B19, influenza, CMV and Epstein-Barr virus appeared linked to several top co-occurrence clusters. Because the 87-base-pair reads could not distinguish some IMGT-functional V segments, including TRBV6-2 and TRBV6-3, those segments were excluded. In a later analysis, most CMV-associated TCR beta chains were found to appear HLA-restricted, with HLA associations seemingly driven largely by CMV exposure. A group of highly shared sequence variants was considered likely to be a technical artifact of the sequencing pipeline. Most TCR sequences were seen in very few donors, while some public TCRs were found in many individuals. A later genetic analysis associated a missense DCLRE1C variant with V-gene and J-gene trimming of TCR beta chains, and an independent cohort replicated the association. Broadly in line with IMGT annotations, most TCR beta V segments showed up in productive rearrangements about 87% or about 30% of the time in an earlier analysis of approximately 600 of the donors. The presence/absence analyses assumed that sequencing depth was roughly uniform across donors, and that assumption may not be true.

Remarks on this clone: Its antigen is not yet known. Base qualities are missing; no much larger clone stands one base away.

Between the V and J ends, shortened by 7 bases and 6 bases respectively, the junction contains 15 bases. Looking up the germline V gene (reference sequence) yields CDR1 PRHDT and CDR2 FYEKMQ. The CDR3, cysteine through phenylalanine, is 14 amino acids long. The retained sequence is limited to the CDR3, 42 bases, with the frame set at the first base. Sequenced material: PBMCs. This clonotype was obtained from a woman between 18 and 29 years old in good health and CMV-seronegative. Recombination joined TRBV13 with TRBJ2-2, and perhaps TRBD2 as D gene, on 6 matching bases. In nucleotide form, the sequence is TGTGCCAGCACCCGTCCCGTAGCGGCCGGGGAGCTGTTTTTT. Its protein is CASTRPVAAGELFF.